One sample yielded the 18 T cell receptor beta chains listed below, sequenced in a study of early T cells in non-severe SARS-CoV-2 infection. TCRdb re-called the 5' RACE reads with MiXCR, one entry per CDR3 protein. The table shows more than 90,000 distinct CDR3 sequences, with 8% to 13% occurring only once. The sequencing sample was made of whole blood. The receptor set was obtained from an adult who was a healthcare worker with PCR-confirmed SARS-CoV-2 infection or an uninfected control (not recorded which).

This clonotype showed up many times. The chain couples TRBV4-1 to TRBJ1-5; D uncertain. CDR3 length equals 14 residues. From germline, CDR1 is MGHRA and CDR2 YSYEKL. V lost 5 bases, J lost 6 bases, and 14 bases lay in between. CDR3 amino acids: CASSIGPPTQPQHF. The CDR3 coding sequence is TGCGCCAGCAGCATCGGACCACCGACTCAGCCCCAGCATTTT.

This clonotype was counted a few times. V gene TRBV6-5 combines with J gene TRBJ1-2; 9 bases agree with TRBD1. Trimming cost V 0 bases and J 8 bases; bases outside gene matches: 4. CDR1 is MNHEY and CDR2 is SVGAGI in the germline V gene. The CDR3 has 14 residues. CDR3 sequence (DNA): TGTGCCAGCAGTTACTCGGACAGGGGAAACGGCTACACCTTC. Translating it yields CASSYSDRGNGYTF.

This chain connects TRBV20-1 to TRBJ2-1, with D perhaps TRBD1 (6 bases). The CDR3 runs 12 residues. Trimming left V 1 base short and J 12 bases short, with 13 bases between. Germline loops: CDR1 DFQATT, CDR2 SNEGSKA (reference sequence). The CDR3 protein is CSARVAGTRQFF. In DNA, the CDR3 is TGCAGTGCTAGAGTGGCTGGGACAAGGCAGTTCTTC.

V usage is TRBV30 and J usage is TRBJ1-1; D is unresolved. CDR1 is GTSNPN, CDR2 SVGIG, per germline (reference sequence). CDR3 size: 13 residues. V lost 5 bases, J lost 0 bases, and 10 bases lay in between. The CDR3 here is CAWGEQVNTEAFF. CDR3 nucleotides: TGTGCCTGGGGAGAGCAGGTGAACACTGAAGCTTTCTTT.

This clonotype was detected many times. The chain is built from TRBV30 and TRBJ1-6; no clear D gene. The V and J ends lost 4 bases and 10 bases respectively, with 14 bases between them. The CDR3 sequence is 13 residues long. Germline-derived CDR1 and CDR2 are GTSNPN and SVGIG (reference sequence). The CDR3 here is CAWNKAVNSPLHF. Here the CDR3 DNA reads TGTGCCTGGAATAAGGCAGTGAACTCACCCCTCCACTTT.

The chain has TRBV4-2 and TRBJ1-4; D uncertain. The ends were cut back, 1 base at V and 2 bases at J, with 11 bases in the middle. Germline-derived CDR1 and CDR2 are LGHNA and YNFKEQ. This CDR3 is built from 16 residues. The CDR3 nucleotides read TGTGCCAGCAGCCAAGCGTTACGTGGGACTAATGAAAAACTGTTTTTT. Amino acids: CASSQALRGTNEKLFF.

In its sample, this clonotype was seen many times. The chain carries TRBV5-6 and TRBJ2-5; 8 bases agree with TRBD1. This CDR3 is built from 17 residues. In germline, CDR1 is SGHDT, CDR2 YYEEEE. The ends lost 6 bases at V and 5 bases at J; junction bases unmatched: 18. The CDR3, as DNA: TGTGCCAGCACCATCAGGCTCCCCAGGACAGGGTTGGAGACCCAGTACTTC. Protein sequence: CASTIRLPRTGLETQYF.

The chain links TRBV2 to TRBJ2-1, with D possibly matching TRBD2 (6 bases). The V gene's germline CDR1 is SNHLY and CDR2 FYNNEI. This CDR3 has 14 amino acids. V lost 8 bases and J 4 bases, leaving 15 bases between the germline ends. The CDR3: CASSEDYSYNEQFF. CDR3 nucleotides: TGTGCCAGCTCGGAGGACTACTCGTACAATGAGCAGTTCTTC.

This clonotype was recorded at least ten times. This chain uses TRBV6-4 with TRBJ2-1, with TRBD2 matching over 10 bases. This CDR3 has 15 amino acids. CDR1 MRHNA and CDR2 SNTAGT come from the germline V gene. J gave up 6 bases and V 2 bases, and 4 bases lay outside the gene matches. The CDR3 protein is CASSDRASGGNEQFF. DNA of the CDR3: TGTGCCAGCAGTGACAGGGCTAGCGGGGGCAATGAGCAGTTCTTC.

This sequence joins TRBV29-1 and TRBJ1-2; D may be TRBD1 (6 bases). The CDR3 runs 13 residues. Trimming removed 6 bases at V and 4 bases at J, with 15 bases between. Germline CDR1 reads SQVTM; CDR2 reads ANQGSEA. The CDR3, as DNA: TGCAGCGTCAGGGGCGAATACTCCTATGGCTACACCTTC. Amino acids: CSVRGEYSYGYTF.

This clonotype was counted ten times or more. The chain couples TRBV6-1 to TRBJ1-6; tentative D call: TRBD1 (6 bases). The germline gives CDR1 MNHNS, CDR2 SASEGT. V lost 6 bases, J lost 9 bases, and 21 bases lay in between. The CDR3 loop spans 16 amino acids. Written as DNA, the CDR3 is TGTGCCAGCAGGGAGCCTGACAGGCTAGGGGGTTCACCCCTCCACTTT. Protein product: CASREPDRLGGSPLHF.

This clonotype was seen a few times. The V call is TRBV7-8, the J call TRBJ1-1, with D possibly being TRBD1 (6 bases). The CDR3 runs to 15 residues. The germline V gene has CDR1 SGHVS and CDR2 FQNEAQ. Trimming removed 3 bases at V and 5 bases at J, with 16 bases between. The CDR3, as DNA: TGTGCCAGCAGCTTTACAGGGAACCGTCCGACTGAAGCTTTCTTT. As protein: CASSFTGNRPTEAFF.

This clonotype was recorded once. This chain joins TRBV20-1 and TRBJ2-1, with TRBD1 matching over 8 bases. Germline values: CDR1 DFQATT, CDR2 SNEGSKA (reference sequence). Germline trimming cut 6 bases from V and 4 bases from J; bases unmatched to any gene: 8. The CDR3 spans 14 residues. The CDR3 coding sequence is TGCAGTGCGAGCAACAGGGGGTCGTACAATGAGCAGTTCTTC. It yields the protein CSASNRGSYNEQFF.

The gene calls are TRBV4-1 and TRBJ2-2; D uncertain. V lost 7 bases to trimming and J lost 0 bases, with 15 bases between them. This CDR3 has 16 residues. Per germline, CDR1 MGHRA and CDR2 YSYEKL. The CDR3 DNA reads TGCGCCAGCATCCCCGGCCAGTGGGCGAACACCGGGGAGCTGTTTTTT. This translates into CASIPGQWANTGELFF.

This clonotype was observed many times. This rearrangement joins TRBV7-2 to TRBJ1-1; unclear D gene. This CDR3 spans 14 amino acids. The germline V gene encodes CDR1 SGHTA and CDR2 FQGNSA. Between the trimmed V and J ends, which lost 2 bases and 6 bases, there was a span of 13 bases. Here the CDR3 DNA reads TGTGCCAGCAGCTTAAGGAGGGATGGGCCTGAAGCTTTCTTT. Translated, it gives CASSLRRDGPEAFF.

This clonotype has more than one count but fewer than ten. The rearrangement uses TRBV12-3 or TRBV12-4 and TRBJ2-4, with D perhaps given as TRBD1 or TRBD2 (5 bases each). Trimming removed 6 bases at V and 3 bases at J, with 21 bases between. The CDR3 is made up of 17 amino acids. CDR3 in amino acids: CASRKSRGVDGKNIQYF. Written as DNA, the CDR3 is TGTGCCAGCAGGAAATCCCGGGGCGTTGATGGCAAAAACATTCAGTACTTC.

In this sample, this clonotype turned up a few times. This chain joins TRBV5-5 and TRBJ2-2; no firm D call. Germline loops: CDR1 SGHKS, CDR2 YYEKEE (reference sequence). V was pared by 2 bases and J by 3 bases, with 5 bases between. The CDR3 length is 13 residues. Written as DNA, the CDR3 is TGTGCCAGCAGCTTATCTTACACCGGGGAGCTGTTTTTT. Its protein product is CASSLSYTGELFF.

This clonotype was recorded many times. V usage is TRBV30 and J usage is TRBJ1-6; TRBD1 is a possible D gene (6 bases). Germline-derived CDR1 and CDR2 are GTSNPN and SVGIG (reference sequence). The CDR3 runs to 14 residues. V was cut by 5 bases and J by 8 bases, with 16 bases left in between. This CDR3 is CAWGRRGADSPLHF. In DNA, the CDR3 is TGTGCCTGGGGCCGACGGGGGGCTGATTCACCCCTCCACTTT.